This TCR beta chain was retrieved from a study of cytomegalovirus exposure and HLA in healthy donors. As for the donors, each was a healthy bone marrow donor. Primers included in the PCR were 60 Vbeta and 13 Jbeta primers. TCRdb's copy holds only in-frame clones and misses some; the assay was immunoSEQ multiplex PCR. The repertoire holds under 200,000 clones, approximately 81% seen once, with approximately 1.9% in the top ten. Study results and limitations: Approximately 18,000 TCR beta sequences were associated with HLA alleles at 0.05 false discovery rate in a later analysis. In a later analysis, compared with equally common non-associated chains, HLA-associated beta chains were more expanded. Later analysis associated a missense DCLRE1C variant with TCR beta V- and J-gene trimming.

CDR1 is SEHNR, CDR2 FQNEAQ, per germline (reference sequence). Trimming removed 1 base at V and 4 bases at J, with 10 bases between. This CDR3 has 15 amino acids. Points on this clone: Its antigen remains unknown.

This receptor was obtained from a man between 18 and 35 years old in good health and CMV-seronegative. The chain combines TRBV7-9 with TRBJ2-2; D is undetermined. Sample: PBMCs. The CDR3 sequence is CASSLGRSPTGELFF. The CDR3 DNA sequence: TGTGCCAGCAGCTTAGGTCGCAGTCCCACCGGGGAGCTGTTTTTT.